What follows describes a single TCR beta chain. The target of this receptor is not known. Base qualities are missing; no much larger clone stands one base away. This sample is part of a study of control samples from healthy donors and cancer patients (TCRdb year 2020). Libraries were prepared through the immunoSEQ multiplex PCR assay. TCRdb obtained this table from immuneACCESS and retained in-frame rearrangements with V and J assigned. These tables miss some clones; where compared with another copy, unresolved V genes account for less than half of the shortfall, and the remainder is unexplained. This sample holds more than 85,000 clones; approximately 83% were observed only once. Around 14% of the sample comes from the top ten. The germline V gene specifies MNHEY as CDR1 and SVGEGT as CDR2. There are 15 amino acids in the CDR3, from cysteine to phenylalanine inclusive. CDR3 DNA is the only sequence kept; it has 45 bases, read in frame from the first base. V is cut by 6 bases and J by 0 bases, and the space between the germline ends is 12 bases.

The sequenced sample consisted of blood. This sequence was found in a woman between 45 and 65 years old in good health. The chain couples TRBV6-2 or TRBV6-3 to TRBJ2-1, with the D gene not confidently named. The DNA reads TGTGCCAGCAGCGGCGTGGAGAGCTCCTACAATGAGCAGTTCTTC. The encoded protein is CASSGVESSYNEQFF.